This T cell receptor (beta chain) was recovered during a study of shared clonotypes between healthy human individuals. This CDR3 spans 15 amino acids. From germline, CDR1 is SNHLY and CDR2 FYNNEI. Between the trimmed V and J ends, which lost 1 base and 0 bases, there was a span of 7 bases. Once extracted for a subset, genomic DNA was divided evenly among several immunoSEQ plates. The assay was immunoSEQ multiplex PCR, and TCRdb's table has in-frame clones only and misses some. The data hold some 1 million clones, with roughly 75% observed a single time. Sequencing input: memory CD4+ T cells sorted from blood. Subset described: CD45RA-negative fraction. The chain couples TRBV2 to TRBJ1-3, with unresolved D. This TCR was recovered from a man aged 18 to 35 in good health. CDR3 region: CASSEGPTSGNTIYF. CDR3 coding DNA: TGTGCCAGCAGTGAAGGTCCGACCTCTGGAAACACCATATATTTT.